These 21 T cell receptor beta chains came from one sample sequenced in a study of shared T cell receptors in the human thymus. Sequencing used immunoSEQ multiplex PCR; TCRdb keeps in-frame clones, though not all of them. Of over 350,000 clones in the sample, roughly 94% were seen once. The specimen was thymocytes. The receptor source for this set is a human donor.

The rearrangement uses TRBV7-3 and TRBJ2-1, with 10 bases lining up with TRBD1. The length of the CDR3 is 16 residues. V dropped 8 bases and J dropped 0; count of bases not matched to a gene: 7. Germline V gene lookup returns CDR1 SGHTA and CDR2 FQGTGA. The CDR3 here is CASPTGGGDSYNEQFF. CDR3 nucleotide sequence: TGTGCCAGCCCGACAGGGGGCGGGGACTCCTACAATGAGCAGTTCTTC.

The chain combines TRBV7-2 with TRBJ2-7, with 11 positions matching TRBD2. Germline V gives CDR1 SGHTA, CDR2 FQGNSA. The CDR3 consists of 15 residues. After removal of 5 bases from V and 5 bases from J, the junction contained 8 bases not matched to a gene. CDR3 DNA: TGTGCCAGCAGCGCCTTAGCGGGAGGGAACGACGAGCAGTACTTC. This gives the protein CASSALAGGNDEQYF.

The chain combines TRBV10-3 with TRBJ1-4; D not certain. CDR1 is ENHRY and CDR2 is SYGVKD in the germline V gene. This CDR3 has 15 residues. V gave up 11 bases and J gave up 0 bases, with 16 bases separating them. CDR3 sequence (DNA): TGTGCCGTCCGATCAGGTGATGCAACTAATGAAAAACTGTTTTTT. Its protein is CAVRSGDATNEKLFF.

The J gene is TRBJ1-1, the V gene TRBV19, with D possibly being TRBD1 (5 bases). This CDR3 is 17 amino acids long. From germline, CDR1 is LNHDA and CDR2 SQIVND (reference sequence). V lost 3 bases, J lost 4 bases, and 21 bases lay in between. The CDR3 is CASSMVGRVLGPTEAFF. CDR3 nucleotide sequence: TGTGCCAGTAGTATGGTAGGACGGGTGCTGGGACCCACTGAAGCTTTCTTT. Full variable domain (missing parts from reference TRBV19 and TRBJ1-1): DGGITQSPKYLFRKEGQNVTLSCEQNLNHDAMYWYRQDPGQGLRLIYYSQIVNDFQKGDIAEGYSVSREKKESFPLTVTSAQKNPTAFYLCASSMVGRVLGPTEAFFGQGTRLTVV.

The J gene is TRBJ1-1, the V gene TRBV28; no clear D gene. The CDR3 sequence is 15 residues long. Trimming removed 1 base at V and 4 bases at J, with 13 bases between. Germline assignment: CDR1 MDHEN and CDR2 SYDVKM. CDR3: CASSLLGPRGTEAFF. CDR3 coding DNA: TGTGCCAGCAGTTTATTGGGTCCCCGAGGCACTGAAGCTTTCTTT.

This sequence joins TRBV5-1 and TRBJ1-4, with no clear D. The germline V gene has CDR1 SGHRS and CDR2 YFSETQ. This CDR3 is built from 14 residues. V lost 2 bases and J 2 bases, leaving 7 bases between the germline ends. The CDR3, as DNA: TGCGCCAGCAGCTTTGCCAGGACTAATGAAAAACTGTTTTTT. It translates to CASSFARTNEKLFF.

The V gene is TRBV5-4, the J gene TRBJ2-7; perhaps TRBD2 as D (5 bases). The CDR3 runs 14 residues. The germline V and J ends were trimmed by 4 bases and 7 bases, with 18 bases remaining between them. From germline, CDR1 is SGHNT and CDR2 YYREEE (reference sequence). The CDR3 loop is CASSPFGDLREQYF. Here the CDR3 DNA reads TGTGCCAGCAGCCCTTTCGGGGATTTGAGGGAGCAGTACTTC.

The rearrangement uses TRBV4-1 and TRBJ2-5; D might be TRBD1 (5 bases). Trimming removed 4 bases from V and 2 bases from J, with 26 bases in between. Germline lookup yields CDR1 MGHRA and CDR2 YSYEKL. The CDR3 totals 19 residues. This chain's CDR3 is CASSPGQQTARGLQETQYF. The CDR3 region has the DNA TGCGCCAGCAGCCCAGGACAACAAACAGCAAGAGGCCTTCAAGAGACCCAGTACTTC.

The J gene is TRBJ2-1, the V gene TRBV25-1; D possibly corresponds to TRBD2 (6 bases). The V gene's germline CDR1 is MGHDK and CDR2 SYGVNS. Trimming left V 5 bases short and J 6 bases short, with 14 bases between. The length of the CDR3 is 14 residues. Here the CDR3 DNA reads TGTGCCAGCAGTCCTTGGTGGGAGGCCAATGAGCAGTTCTTC. It yields the protein CASSPWWEANEQFF.

The chain carries TRBV28 and TRBJ1-4; 7 nucleotides line up with TRBD1. Germline V gene lookup returns CDR1 MDHEN and CDR2 SYDVKM. The J segment lost 4 bases and the V segment lost 5 bases, leaving 13 bases of the junction unmatched. This CDR3 region has 17 residues. The DNA for the CDR3 is TGTGCCAGCAGTCCACAGGGGCCCAGGCGAAATAATGAAAAACTGTTTTTT. It specifies CASSPQGPRRNNEKLFF.

As DNA, the CDR3 is TGCAGCGTTGACCCGGCCCCGCGGGACAGGGTTTGGCAAGAGACCCAGTACTTC. This gives the protein CSVDPAPRDRVWQETQYF. The V and J genes are TRBV29-1 and TRBJ2-5, with 9 bases fitting TRBD1. J gave up 2 bases and V 3 bases, and 16 bases lay outside the gene matches. The CDR3 has 18 amino acids. CDR1 is SQVTM and CDR2 is ANQGSEA in the germline V gene.

The chain carries TRBV27 and TRBJ2-7; 11 bases are a match to TRBD2. The trim removed 5 bases at V and 3 bases at J, leaving 9 bases unmatched. Germline assignment: CDR1 MNHEY and CDR2 SMNVEV (reference sequence). CDR3 size: 16 residues. In DNA, the CDR3 is TGTGCCAGCAGTCCCCCCACTAGCGGGAGTAACTACGAGCAGTACTTC. Its protein product is CASSPPTSGSNYEQYF.

The chain couples TRBV6-4 to TRBJ2-7; D may be TRBD1 (6 bases). Germline V gene data show CDR1 as MRHNA and CDR2 as SNTAGT. Trimming pared 1 base from V and 7 bases from J, leaving 11 bases between. The CDR3 length is 13 residues. This CDR3 reads CASSDFQGGEQYF. CDR3 bases: TGTGCCAGCAGTGACTTTCAAGGGGGTGAGCAGTACTTC.

This chain connects TRBV6-5 to TRBJ2-5; 7 bases match TRBD1. This CDR3 is built from 14 residues. CDR1 is MNHEY, CDR2 SVGAGI, per germline. The V gene end was trimmed by 6 bases and the J gene end by 1 base; junction bases not matched to a gene: 5. Written as DNA, the CDR3 is TGTGCCAGCAGGACGGGACAGACCCAAGAGACCCAGTACTTC. It is translated as CASRTGQTQETQYF.

The rearrangement uses TRBV5-4 and TRBJ2-7, with 7 positions matching TRBD1. Germline CDR1 is SGHNT and CDR2 is YYREEE (reference sequence). J gave up 6 bases and V 0 bases, and 6 bases lay outside the gene matches. The CDR3 runs to 14 residues. The CDR3 protein is CASSLGQGPVEQYF. CDR3 nucleotide sequence: TGTGCCAGCAGCTTGGGACAGGGTCCCGTCGAGCAGTACTTC.

The chain combines TRBV15 with TRBJ1-4; D uncertain. This CDR3 comprises 12 residues. Trimming shortened V by 3 bases and J by 11 bases, and 10 bases separated the two germline ends. The germline CDR1 and CDR2 sequences are LNHNV and YYDKDF (reference sequence). CDR3 nucleotide sequence: TGTGCCACCAGCAGTGGGCGGCGTAAACTGTTTTTT. This translates into CATSSGRRKLFF.

The chain couples TRBV6-5 to TRBJ1-2; D is unresolved. Deletions cut 0 bases from V and 2 bases from J, with 13 bases between. CDR1 MNHEY and CDR2 SVGAGI come from the germline V gene. The CDR3 runs 16 residues. The CDR3 region is CASSYSPEATNYGYTF. CDR3 sequence (DNA): TGTGCCAGCAGTTACTCGCCTGAGGCCACCAACTATGGCTACACCTTC.

V and J are TRBV6-6 and TRBJ2-1; 8 bases align to TRBD1. Germline-derived CDR1 and CDR2 are MNHNY and SVGAGI (reference sequence). The V gene end was trimmed by 2 bases and the J gene end by 8 bases; junction bases not matched to a gene: 8. The CDR3 contains 15 residues. CDR3: CASSYPGQVNDEQFF. Here the CDR3 DNA reads TGTGCCAGCAGTTACCCGGGACAGGTAAACGATGAGCAGTTCTTC.

The chain joins TRBV6-5 to TRBJ1-2; TRBD1 aligns across 10 bases. The length of the CDR3 is 14 residues. V was pared by 6 bases and J by 5 bases, with 6 bases of the junction left unmatched. Germline V gene lookup returns CDR1 MNHEY and CDR2 SVGAGI. CDR3 in DNA: TGTGCCAGCAGCTTCGGACAGGGGGGTTATGGCTACACCTTC. It yields the protein CASSFGQGGYGYTF.

The chain carries TRBV5-6 and TRBJ2-1, with a possible D match to TRBD2 (6 bases). The length of the CDR3 is 16 residues. The germline V gene has CDR1 SGHDT and CDR2 YYEEEE. V lost 4 bases to trimming and J lost 7 bases, with 21 bases between them. CDR3 coding DNA: TGTGCCAGCAGCGTGATACCGGGACTTTCTTGTAATGAGCAGTTCTTC. Protein sequence: CASSVIPGLSCNEQFF.

V and J are TRBV11-2 and TRBJ2-7; 10 bases map to TRBD2. V lost 5 bases and J lost 7; bases outside the gene matches: 11. CDR1 and CDR2 from the germline V gene are SGHAT and FQNNGV. The CDR3 is 15 amino acids. The DNA for the CDR3 is TGTGCCAGCAGCCCCGCGCTAGCGGGAGTGTGGGAGCAGTACTTC. As protein: CASSPALAGVWEQYF.